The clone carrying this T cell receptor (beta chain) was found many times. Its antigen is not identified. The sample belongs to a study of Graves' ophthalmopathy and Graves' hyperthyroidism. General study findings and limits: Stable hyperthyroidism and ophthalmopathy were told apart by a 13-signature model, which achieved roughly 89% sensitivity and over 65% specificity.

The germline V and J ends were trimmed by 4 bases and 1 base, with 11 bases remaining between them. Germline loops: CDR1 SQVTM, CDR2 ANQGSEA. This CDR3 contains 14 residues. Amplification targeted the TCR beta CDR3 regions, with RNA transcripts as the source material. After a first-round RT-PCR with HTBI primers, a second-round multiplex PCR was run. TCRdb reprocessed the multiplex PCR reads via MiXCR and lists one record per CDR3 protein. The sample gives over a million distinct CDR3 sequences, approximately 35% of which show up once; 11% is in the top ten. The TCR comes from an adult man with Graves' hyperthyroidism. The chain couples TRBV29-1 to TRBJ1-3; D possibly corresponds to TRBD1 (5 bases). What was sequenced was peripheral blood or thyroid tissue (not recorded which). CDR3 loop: CSVASRESGNTIYF. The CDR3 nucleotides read TGCAGCGTTGCCAGCAGGGAGTCTGGAAACACCATATATTTT.